This entry lists 3 T cell receptor beta chains sequenced from one sample in a study of cytomegalovirus exposure and HLA in healthy donors. Profiling relied on immunoSEQ multiplex PCR, and the TCRdb table lists in-frame clones only, not all of them. The sample carries fewer than 250,000 clones, around nine tenths recorded once. The sequenced sample consisted of PBMCs. The receptors shown here come from a man in his late teens or twenties in good health and CMV-seronegative.

The J gene is TRBJ2-1, the V gene TRBV9; D unresolved. CDR1 is SGDLS, CDR2 YYNGEE, per germline. There are 12 residues in the CDR3. The V gene lost 4 bases and the J gene lost 6 bases, with 8 bases spanning the gap. CDR3 nucleotides: TGTGCCAGCAGCATGCGGAGCAATGAGCAGTTCTTC. Encoded protein: CASSMRSNEQFF.

The chain employs TRBV27 and TRBJ2-2; D is perhaps TRBD2 (7 bases). V was cut by 7 bases and J by 0 bases, with 24 bases left in between. The germline V gene has CDR1 MNHEY and CDR2 SMNVEV (reference sequence). The CDR3 length is 19 residues. CDR3 in amino acids: CASTWEGVTSAANTGELFF. The DNA of the CDR3 is TGTGCCAGCACATGGGAGGGGGTTACTAGCGCTGCGAACACCGGGGAGCTGTTTTTT.

The chain joins TRBV6-1 to TRBJ2-1, with D perhaps matching TRBD2 (5 bases). Between the trimmed V and J ends, which lost 7 bases and 0 bases, there was a span of 13 bases. CDR1 and CDR2 from the germline V gene are MNHNS and SASEGT. This CDR3 spans 15 amino acids. The CDR3, as DNA: TGTGCCAGCAAAGTTAGCGTAAGCTCCTACAATGAGCAGTTCTTC. Translated: CASKVSVSSYNEQFF.